A single sample is the source of the 31 T cell receptor beta chains below, sequenced in a study of regulatory T cells in long-lasting Graves disease. Indicated time point: persistent/refractory GD, antithyroid drugs over 5 years with positive TRAb. Extracted RNA from PBMCs served as the source of the TCR library. TCR beta libraries were built with iRepertoire HTBI primers and Arm-PCR of CDR3 regions. TCRdb passed the multiplex PCR reads through MiXCR, listing each CDR3 protein once. The sample has 500,000 to 700,000 distinct CDR3 sequences; 30% are singletons. The sample here was peripheral blood mononuclear cells (PBMCs), taken when the disease was refractory, from a patient treated with antithyroid drugs. Receptors were obtained from a female donor with Graves disease.

This clonotype showed up many times. The chain has TRBV6-1 and TRBJ2-2, with unresolved D. Germline V CDR1 and CDR2: MNHNS, SASEGT. Trimming left V 3 bases short and J 7 bases short, with 12 bases between. CDR3 length equals 14 residues. Here the CDR3 reads CASSDGSGGGELFF. CDR3 DNA: TGTGCCAGCAGTGACGGGTCGGGCGGCGGGGAGCTGTTTTTT.

The rearrangement joins TRBV6-5 to TRBJ1-1; D might be TRBD1 (6 bases). This CDR3 is 14 amino acids long. V was trimmed by 2 bases and J by 1 base, leaving 8 bases between them. The germline V gene encodes CDR1 MNHEY and CDR2 SVGAGI. This chain's CDR3 is CASSYLTGNTEAFF. For the CDR3, the DNA is TGTGCCAGCAGTTACCTGACAGGGAACACTGAAGCTTTCTTT.

The genes are TRBV10-2 and TRBJ1-2, with no clear D. Per the germline V gene, CDR1 is WSHSY and CDR2 is SAAADI. This CDR3 region has 13 residues. Trimming removed 0 bases from V and 5 bases from J, with 7 bases in between. The CDR3 DNA sequence: TGCGCCAGCAGTGAGTCGCAGTTGTATGGCTACACCTTC. Its protein is CASSESQLYGYTF.

The genes are TRBV20-1 and TRBJ1-5; D might be TRBD1 (5 bases). The V end lost 3 bases, the J end lost 6 bases, and 15 bases lay between the germline ends. CDR1 and CDR2 (germline): DFQATT, SNEGSKA (reference sequence). There are 14 residues in the CDR3. In DNA form, the CDR3 reads TGCAGTGCTAGTCCCGGGGGTGTCAGTCAGCCCCAGCATTTT. Its translation: CSASPGGVSQPQHF.

The chain combines TRBV6-5 with TRBJ2-3, with TRBD1 as a possible D gene (6 bases). CDR3 size: 16 residues. Germline assignment: CDR1 MNHEY and CDR2 SVGAGI. V lost 2 bases and J 4 bases, leaving 16 bases between the germline ends. CDR3: CASSYLGQSTSDTQYF. The CDR3 DNA is TGTGCCAGCAGTTACCTAGGACAGTCAACCTCAGATACGCAGTATTTT.

The table lists this clonotype with many counts. The chain combines TRBV7-3 with TRBJ1-2; 7 bases align to TRBD1. J gave up 5 bases and V 5 bases, and 8 bases lay outside the gene matches. CDR1 is SGHTA and CDR2 is FQGTGA in the germline V gene. The CDR3 extends over 14 amino acids. This CDR3 reads CASSPTSGGYGYTF. CDR3 nucleotide sequence: TGTGCCAGCAGCCCTACCTCAGGGGGGTATGGCTACACCTTC.

The chain has TRBV20-1 and TRBJ2-5; TRBD1 matches at 9 bases. V lost 6 bases and J lost 3; bases outside the gene matches: 11. Germline V gives CDR1 DFQATT, CDR2 SNEGSKA (reference sequence). The length of the CDR3 is 15 residues. As DNA, the CDR3 is TGCAGTGCAAAAACCGGGACAGGGATCGAAGAGACCCAGTACTTC. This gives the protein CSAKTGTGIEETQYF.

The chain uses TRBV5-6 and TRBJ1-2, with 8 bases that match TRBD1. The length of the CDR3 is 16 residues. Per the germline V gene, CDR1 is SGHDT and CDR2 is YYEEEE. Trimming took 4 bases from V and 4 from J; bases not matched to a gene: 12. DNA of the CDR3: TGTGCCAGCAGCCCTCGTATACGGGGGACAGGCTATGGCTACACCTTC. This codes for CASSPRIRGTGYGYTF.

The table lists this clonotype with a few counts. The chain couples TRBV2 to TRBJ2-5, with D perhaps matching TRBD2 (5 bases). This CDR3 has 15 residues. V lost 7 bases to trimming and J lost 4 bases, with 19 bases between them. Per the germline V gene, CDR1 is SNHLY and CDR2 is FYNNEI. CDR3 sequence reads: CASIPQWGSVETQYF. In DNA, the CDR3 is TGTGCCAGCATCCCCCAGTGGGGTAGCGTAGAGACCCAGTACTTC.

This clonotype was found many times. This chain uses TRBV12-3 or TRBV12-4 with TRBJ2-2; D not certain. This CDR3 region has 14 residues. Trimming shortened V by 0 bases and J by 4 bases, and 6 bases separated the two germline ends. Here the CDR3 reads CASSLAGGTGELFF. CDR3 sequence (DNA): TGTGCCAGCAGTTTAGCCGGCGGCACCGGGGAGCTGTTTTTT.

The rearrangement joins TRBV20-1 to TRBJ2-2; D is perhaps TRBD2 (6 bases). Per the germline V gene, CDR1 is DFQATT and CDR2 is SNEGSKA (reference sequence). CDR3 length equals 18 residues. V lost 2 bases and J 4 bases, leaving 23 bases between the germline ends. CDR3 protein: CSARWVRDQICSTGELFF. The CDR3 region has the DNA TGCAGTGCTAGATGGGTGCGGGACCAAATTTGTAGCACCGGGGAGCTGTTTTTT.

DNA for the CDR3: TGTGCCAGTAGTATAGGGGGGGATCGAAGTCAGCCCCAGCATTTT. Translating it yields CASSIGGDRSQPQHF. The chain joins TRBV19 to TRBJ1-5; weak D call: TRBD1 (5 bases). CDR3 size: 15 residues. V was pared by 1 base and J by 6 bases, with 13 bases between. Germline V gene data show CDR1 as LNHDA and CDR2 as SQIVND (reference sequence).

This clonotype was seen a handful of times. This chain joins TRBV27 and TRBJ1-2; TRBD1 matches at 9 bases. The CDR3 sequence is 16 residues long. Losses at the gene ends were 5 bases for V and 2 bases for J; bases not matched to a gene: 9. Germline CDR1 reads MNHEY; CDR2 reads SMNVEV (reference sequence). DNA of the CDR3: TGTGCCAGCAGTACAACAGGGGGCGCCCCGAACTATGGCTACACCTTC. It specifies CASSTTGGAPNYGYTF.

This clonotype was recorded a few times. The rearrangement links TRBV5-4 to TRBJ2-5, with D perhaps matching TRBD1 (5 bases). Per germline, CDR1 SGHNT and CDR2 YYREEE (reference sequence). CDR3 size: 13 residues. V was cut by 4 bases and J by 1 base, with 8 bases left in between. CDR3 protein: CASSMDIQETQYF. The CDR3 DNA follows: TGTGCCAGCAGCATGGACATCCAAGAGACCCAGTACTTC.

The chain couples TRBV5-5 to TRBJ2-7, with 7 bases lining up with TRBD2. The V gene's germline CDR1 is SGHKS and CDR2 YYEKEE (reference sequence). After removal of 1 base from V and 2 bases from J, the junction contained 3 bases not matched to a gene. The CDR3 extends over 14 amino acids. DNA for the CDR3: TGTGCCAGCAGCTTGTTGCGGGAGACCTACGAGCAGTACTTC. Amino acid sequence: CASSLLRETYEQYF.

In its sample, this clonotype was seen a few times. V is TRBV24-1 and J is TRBJ1-1, with D unresolved. CDR1 and CDR2 (germline): KGHDR, SFDVKD. This CDR3 spans 16 amino acids. Trimming shortened V by 6 bases and J by 1 base, and 17 bases separated the two germline ends. The CDR3 DNA reads TGTGCCACCAGTAAGCCCCCGGGTTGGGAGAACACTGAAGCTTTCTTT. Amino acid sequence: CATSKPPGWENTEAFF.

The J gene is TRBJ1-1, the V gene TRBV19; D gene unclear. The CDR3 loop spans 13 amino acids. V gave up 2 bases and J gave up 8 bases, with 12 bases separating them. Germline V CDR1 and CDR2: LNHDA, SQIVND (reference sequence). The CDR3 protein is CASSISPVNEAFF. The CDR3 DNA reads as TGTGCCAGTAGTATATCCCCAGTTAACGAAGCTTTCTTT.

The V call is TRBV20-1, the J call TRBJ2-7, with D perhaps TRBD2 (7 bases). Trimming removed 1 base at V and 5 bases at J, with 15 bases between. Germline CDR1 is DFQATT and CDR2 is SNEGSKA (reference sequence). This CDR3 has 14 residues. The CDR3 region is CSARAAGAEDEQYF. The CDR3 bases are TGCAGTGCTAGAGCGGCGGGGGCGGAGGACGAGCAGTACTTC.

This clonotype was detected ten times or more. The rearrangement joins TRBV2 to TRBJ1-5; D uncertain. This CDR3 comprises 11 residues. CDR1 is SNHLY, CDR2 FYNNEI, per germline. Trimming took 6 bases from V and 9 from J, leaving 9 bases between them. The CDR3 sequence is CASRTMGPQHF. For the CDR3, the DNA is TGTGCCAGCAGGACGATGGGGCCCCAGCATTTT.

The chain is built from TRBV12-3 or TRBV12-4 and TRBJ2-2; D perhaps matches TRBD2 (6 bases). With 6 bases removed from V and 1 base from J, the gap between germline ends came to 12 bases. CDR3 length: 15 amino acids. In nucleotides, the CDR3 is TGTGCCAGCAGCCTGACGGGGGTGAACACCGGGGAGCTGTTTTTT. It is translated as CASSLTGVNTGELFF.

V usage is TRBV4-1 and J usage is TRBJ2-7; D uncertain. Trimming removed 1 base at V and 6 bases at J, with 13 bases between. This CDR3 comprises 14 residues. Germline V lookup: CDR1 MGHRA, CDR2 YSYEKL. CDR3 bases: TGCGCCAGCAGCCAAGCCCCCGTCCTCGGCGAGCAGTACTTC. This codes for CASSQAPVLGEQYF.

The chain carries TRBV7-2 and TRBJ1-1; 8 bases match TRBD1. After removal of 3 bases from V and 4 bases from J, the junction contained 10 bases not matched to a gene. Germline lookup yields CDR1 SGHTA and CDR2 FQGNSA. The CDR3 runs to 16 residues. This chain's CDR3 is CASSFLVQGAGTEAFF. The CDR3 DNA follows: TGTGCCAGCAGCTTTCTAGTTCAGGGGGCGGGCACTGAAGCTTTCTTT.

The chain uses TRBV12-3 or TRBV12-4 and TRBJ2-2; the D gene is possibly TRBD1 (5 bases). Trimming took off 3 bases at V and 6 bases at J, with 14 bases between the two ends. The CDR3 spans 15 residues. DNA for the CDR3: TGTGCCAGCAGTTTTGAGCGACAGTCCCCCGGGGAGCTGTTTTTT. This codes for CASSFERQSPGELFF.

This chain links TRBV28 with TRBJ1-4; the D gene is possibly TRBD1 (5 bases). Germline CDR1 MDHEN, CDR2 SYDVKM. Trimming shortened V by 5 bases and J by 8 bases, and 9 bases separated the two germline ends. This CDR3 is built from 12 residues. The DNA of the CDR3 is TGTGCCAGCAGTACAGGTCCGGAAAAACTGTTTTTT. Amino acid sequence: CASSTGPEKLFF.

This clonotype has only a few counts. The rearrangement links TRBV29-1 to TRBJ2-5; 7 bases are shared with TRBD2. V shed 4 bases and J 4 bases; nucleotides not matched to a gene: 6. Germline V gene sequence: CDR1 SQVTM, CDR2 ANQGSEA. The CDR3 runs to 13 residues. CDR3: CSVGLGGTETQYF. The CDR3 DNA is TGCAGCGTTGGACTGGGAGGGACAGAGACCCAGTACTTC.

The chain couples TRBV20-1 to TRBJ2-7; 7 bases map to TRBD2. The length of the CDR3 is 13 residues. CDR1 is DFQATT and CDR2 is SNEGSKA in the germline V gene (reference sequence). V gave up 1 base and J gave up 3 bases; unmatched junction bases: 3. In DNA, the CDR3 is TGCAGTGCTAGAGTCCTAGCGGTCTACGAGCAGTACTTC. Translation: CSARVLAVYEQYF.

The CDR3 sequence: CAAQGALNTGELFF. The CDR3 nucleotides are TGTGCCGCCCAGGGGGCACTGAACACCGGGGAGCTGTTTTTT. The J gene is TRBJ2-2, the V gene TRBV30; 8 bases align to TRBD1. After removal of 8 bases from V and 1 base from J, the junction contained 6 bases not matched to a gene. This CDR3 is 14 amino acids long. The germline V gene encodes CDR1 GTSNPN and CDR2 SVGIG (reference sequence).

The chain recombines TRBV20-1 with TRBJ1-2; a weak D match, TRBD1 (6 bases). Looked up from germline, CDR1 is DFQATT and CDR2 is SNEGSKA (reference sequence). This CDR3 is built from 14 residues. The germline V and J ends were trimmed by 5 bases and 7 bases, with 20 bases remaining between them. CDR3 region: CSASFGGALLGYTF. DNA of the CDR3: TGCAGTGCTTCCTTTGGGGGGGCCTTACTTGGCTACACCTTC.

This clonotype has more than one count but fewer than ten. The V call is TRBV11-2, the J call TRBJ1-2; D possibly corresponds to TRBD1 (5 bases). Trimming cost V 5 bases and J 7 bases, with 20 bases left between them. Germline V gene data show CDR1 as SGHAT and CDR2 as FQNNGV. CDR3 length equals 15 residues. DNA for the CDR3: TGTGCCAGCAGCGCCCCGGGCGGGACGGTGGGTGGCTACACCTTC. It translates to CASSAPGGTVGGYTF.

This clonotype has more than one count but fewer than ten. The rearrangement links TRBV11-2 to TRBJ2-5; 8 bases match TRBD2. CDR3 length: 15 amino acids. The V gene's germline CDR1 is SGHAT and CDR2 FQNNGV. The trim removed 1 base at V and 5 bases at J, leaving 6 bases unmatched. The CDR3 nucleotides are TGTGCCAGCAGCTTAGGCGGGACTAGAGGCGAGACCCAGTACTTC. It is translated as CASSLGGTRGETQYF.

About this clonotype itself: At one end, the junction sequence differs from germline, possibly due to a read error. The J gene is TRBJ2-5, the V gene TRBV9; the D is unclear. Germline values: CDR1 SGDLS, CDR2 YYNGEE. The CDR3 extends over 13 amino acids. The CDR3, as DNA: TGTGCCGGCAGCGTCGAAGGGTCAGAGACCCAGTACTTC. Translation: CAGSVEGSETQYF.